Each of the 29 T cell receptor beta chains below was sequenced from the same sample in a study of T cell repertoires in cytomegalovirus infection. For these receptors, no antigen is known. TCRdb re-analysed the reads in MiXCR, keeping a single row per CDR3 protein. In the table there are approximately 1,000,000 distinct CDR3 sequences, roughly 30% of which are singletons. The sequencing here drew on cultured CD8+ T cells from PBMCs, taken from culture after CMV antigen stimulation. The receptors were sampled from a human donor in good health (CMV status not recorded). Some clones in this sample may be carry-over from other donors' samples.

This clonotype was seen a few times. CDR3 sequence reads: CASTDPTNEKLFF. CDR3 nucleotide sequence: TGTGCCAGCACCGACCCGACTAATGAAAAACTGTTTTTT. J is TRBJ1-4 and V is TRBV7-9; D not resolved. In germline, CDR1 is SEHNR, CDR2 FQNEAQ (reference sequence). Trimming pared 7 bases from V and 2 bases from J, leaving 8 bases between. This CDR3 comprises 13 residues. The full variable domain, completed using reference TRBV7-9 and TRBJ1-4, is DTGVSQNPRHKITKRGQNVTFRCDPISEHNRLYWYRQTLGQGPEFLTYFQNEAQLEKSRLLSDRFSAERPKGSFSTLEIQRTEQGDSAMYLCASTDPTNEKLFFGSGTQLSVL.

The CDR3 sequence is CASSVDPKRGRPYEQYV. CDR3 bases: TGTGCCAGCAGCGTAGACCCTAAAAGGGGAAGGCCATACGAGCAGTACGTC. The chain recombines TRBV9 with TRBJ2-7; D is possibly TRBD1 (5 bases). The CDR3 runs to 17 residues. Deletions cut 0 bases from V and 4 bases from J, with 20 bases between. Germline lookup yields CDR1 SGDLS and CDR2 YYNGEE.

CDR3 DNA: TGTGCCACCAGCGAAGCGGGGGGGTCGCATGAGCAGTTCTTC. Translating it yields CATSEAGGSHEQFF. The genes are TRBV15 and TRBJ2-1; 10 nucleotides agree with TRBD2. The junction had 6 bases not matched to a gene; V was cut back by 5 bases and J by 8 bases. This CDR3 is built from 14 residues. From germline, CDR1 is LNHNV and CDR2 YYDKDF (reference sequence).

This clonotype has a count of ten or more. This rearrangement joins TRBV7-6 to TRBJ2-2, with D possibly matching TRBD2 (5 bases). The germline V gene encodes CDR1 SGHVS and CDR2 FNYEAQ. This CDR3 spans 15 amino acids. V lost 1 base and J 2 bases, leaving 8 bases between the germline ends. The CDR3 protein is CASSLEGGNTGELFF. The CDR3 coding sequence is TGTGCCAGCAGCTTAGAAGGAGGAAACACCGGGGAGCTGTTTTTT.

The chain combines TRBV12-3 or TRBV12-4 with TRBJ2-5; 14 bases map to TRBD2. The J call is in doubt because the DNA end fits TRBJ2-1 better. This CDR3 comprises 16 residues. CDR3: CASGGLAGGFQETQFF. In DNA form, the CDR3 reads TGTGCCAGCGGCGGACTAGCGGGGGGATTCCAAGAGACCCAGTTCTTC.

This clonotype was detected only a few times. The CDR3 nucleotides read TGTGCCAGCAGTGGGGGGGACAGGCTCTCCTACGAGCAGTACGTC. This gives the protein CASSGGDRLSYEQYV. This chain joins TRBV6-1 and TRBJ2-7; 8 bases line up with TRBD1. This CDR3 contains 15 residues. The junction had 5 bases not matched to a gene; V was cut back by 4 bases and J by 0 bases. Per germline, CDR1 MNHNS and CDR2 SASEGT.

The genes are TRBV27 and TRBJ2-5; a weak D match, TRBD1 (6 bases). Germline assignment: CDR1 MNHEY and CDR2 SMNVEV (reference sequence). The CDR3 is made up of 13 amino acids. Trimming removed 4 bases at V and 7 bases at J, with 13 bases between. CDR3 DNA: TGTGCCAGCAGTTACAGGGTTCGAGCGACCCAGTACTTC. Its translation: CASSYRVRATQYF.

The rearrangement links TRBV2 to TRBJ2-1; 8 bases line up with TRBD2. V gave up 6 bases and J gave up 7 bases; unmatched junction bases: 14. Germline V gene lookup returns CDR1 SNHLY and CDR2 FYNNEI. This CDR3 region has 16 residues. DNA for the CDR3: TGTGCCAGCAGGCCCTTAAGAGACGGGGGGGTTAATGAGCAGTTCTTC. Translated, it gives CASRPLRDGGVNEQFF.

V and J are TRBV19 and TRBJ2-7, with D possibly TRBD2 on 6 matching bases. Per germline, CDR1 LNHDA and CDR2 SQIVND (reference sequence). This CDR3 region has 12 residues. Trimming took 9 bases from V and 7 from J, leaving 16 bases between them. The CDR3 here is CASVGTAGEQYF. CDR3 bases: TGTGCCAGCGTCGGGACTGCCGGAGAGCAGTACTTC.

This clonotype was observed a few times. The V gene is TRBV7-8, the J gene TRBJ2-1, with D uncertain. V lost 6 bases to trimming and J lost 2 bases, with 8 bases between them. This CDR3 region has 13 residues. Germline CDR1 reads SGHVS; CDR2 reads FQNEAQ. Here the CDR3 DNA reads TGTGCCAGCAGAAGCCGAACCTACAATGAGCAGTTCTTC. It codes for CASRSRTYNEQFF.

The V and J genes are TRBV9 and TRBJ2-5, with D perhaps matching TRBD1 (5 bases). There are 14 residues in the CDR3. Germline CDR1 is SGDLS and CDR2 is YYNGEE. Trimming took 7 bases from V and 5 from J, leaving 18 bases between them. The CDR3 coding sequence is TGTGCCAGCGGAACCTCAGGGCTGCGGGAGACCCAGTACTTC. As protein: CASGTSGLRETQYF.

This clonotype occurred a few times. CDR3: CAASYGIYNEQFF. As DNA, the CDR3 is TGTGCCGCTAGCTACGGCATCTACAATGAGCAGTTCTTC. This chain links TRBV19 with TRBJ2-1, with D possibly being TRBD2 (5 bases). CDR1 LNHDA and CDR2 SQIVND come from the germline V gene (reference sequence). Trimming removed 11 bases at V and 3 bases at J, with 14 bases between. CDR3 length equals 13 residues.

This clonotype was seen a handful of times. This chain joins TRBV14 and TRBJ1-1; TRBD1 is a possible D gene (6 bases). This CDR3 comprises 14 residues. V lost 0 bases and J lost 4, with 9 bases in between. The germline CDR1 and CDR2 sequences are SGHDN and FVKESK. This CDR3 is CASSQDWGPTEAFF. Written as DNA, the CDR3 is TGTGCCAGCAGCCAAGATTGGGGGCCCACTGAAGCTTTCTTT.

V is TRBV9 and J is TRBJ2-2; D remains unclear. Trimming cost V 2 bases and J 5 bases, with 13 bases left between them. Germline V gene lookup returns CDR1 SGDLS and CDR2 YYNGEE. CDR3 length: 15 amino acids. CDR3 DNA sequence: TGTGCCAGCAGCGTCTACGCCCTAGGGACCGGGGAGCTGTTTTTT. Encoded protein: CASSVYALGTGELFF.

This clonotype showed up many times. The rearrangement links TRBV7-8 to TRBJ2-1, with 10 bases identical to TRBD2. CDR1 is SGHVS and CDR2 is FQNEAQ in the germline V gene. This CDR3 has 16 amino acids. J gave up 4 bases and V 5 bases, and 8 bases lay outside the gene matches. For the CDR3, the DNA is TGTGCCAGCAGCATAACTCTAGCGGGGGTGTACAATGAGCAGTTCTTC. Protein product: CASSITLAGVYNEQFF.

The CDR3, as DNA: TGTGCCAGTAATGGGGTCGGACTTGATGAGCAGTTCTTC. Translation: CASNGVGLDEQFF. The chain has TRBV19 and TRBJ2-1; D is perhaps TRBD2 (5 bases). Trimming took off 7 bases at V and 8 bases at J, with 15 bases between the two ends. The CDR3 contains 13 residues. Germline V CDR1 and CDR2: LNHDA, SQIVND (reference sequence).

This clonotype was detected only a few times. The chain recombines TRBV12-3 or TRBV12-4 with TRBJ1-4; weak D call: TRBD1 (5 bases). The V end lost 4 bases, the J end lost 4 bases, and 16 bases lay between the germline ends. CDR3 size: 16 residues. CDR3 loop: CASSSTRGTRNEKLFF. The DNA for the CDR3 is TGTGCCAGCAGTTCGACCCGCGGGACCCGTAATGAAAAACTGTTTTTT.

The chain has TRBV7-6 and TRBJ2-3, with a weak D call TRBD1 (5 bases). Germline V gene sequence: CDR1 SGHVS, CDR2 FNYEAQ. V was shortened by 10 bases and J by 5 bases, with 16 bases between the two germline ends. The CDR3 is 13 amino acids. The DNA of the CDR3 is TGTGCCATACAGACAGAAGCAGGAGATACGCAGTATTTT. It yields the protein CAIQTEAGDTQYF.

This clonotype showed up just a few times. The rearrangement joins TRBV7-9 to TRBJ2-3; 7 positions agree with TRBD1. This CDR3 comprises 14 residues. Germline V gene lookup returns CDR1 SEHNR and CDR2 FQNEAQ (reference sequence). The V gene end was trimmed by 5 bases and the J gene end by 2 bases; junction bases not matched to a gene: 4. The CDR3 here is CASSRDSPTDTQYF. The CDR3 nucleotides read TGTGCCAGCAGCCGGGACAGTCCCACAGATACGCAGTATTTT.

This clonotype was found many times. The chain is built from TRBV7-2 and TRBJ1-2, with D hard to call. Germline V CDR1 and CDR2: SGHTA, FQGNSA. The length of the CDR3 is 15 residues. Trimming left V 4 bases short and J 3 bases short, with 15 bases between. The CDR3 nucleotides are TGTGCCAGCAGCTCCCCCCGGGTCCTGGACTATGGCTACACCTTC. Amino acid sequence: CASSSPRVLDYGYTF.

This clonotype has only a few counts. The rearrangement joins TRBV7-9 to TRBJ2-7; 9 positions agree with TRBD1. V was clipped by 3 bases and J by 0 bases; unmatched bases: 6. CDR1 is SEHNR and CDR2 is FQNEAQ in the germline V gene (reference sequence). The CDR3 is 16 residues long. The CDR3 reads CASSFGQGTNSYEQYF. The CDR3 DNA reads TGTGCCAGCAGCTTCGGACAGGGGACAAACTCCTACGAGCAGTACTTC.

The CDR3 sequence is CASSGWGGAEQYV. The CDR3 coding sequence is TGTGCCAGCTCAGGGTGGGGGGGTGCCGAGCAGTACGTC. The rearrangement joins TRBV2 to TRBJ2-7; 7 positions agree with TRBD2. The germline V gene has CDR1 SNHLY and CDR2 FYNNEI. The CDR3 loop spans 13 amino acids. With V trimmed by 8 bases and J by 6 bases, 10 bases remained unmatched.

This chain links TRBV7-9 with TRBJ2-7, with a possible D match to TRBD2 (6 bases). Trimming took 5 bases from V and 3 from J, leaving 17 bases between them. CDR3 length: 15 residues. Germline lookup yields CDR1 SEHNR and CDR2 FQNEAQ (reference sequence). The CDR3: CASSPMEGPLYEQYV. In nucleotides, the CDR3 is TGTGCCAGCAGCCCCATGGAGGGCCCACTCTACGAGCAGTACGTC.

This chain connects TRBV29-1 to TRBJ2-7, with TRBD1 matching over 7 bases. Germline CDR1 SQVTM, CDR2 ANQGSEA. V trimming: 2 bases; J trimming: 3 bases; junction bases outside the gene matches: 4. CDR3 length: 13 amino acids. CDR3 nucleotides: TGCAGCGTTGAATGGTCAGGGGGCTACGAGCAGTACTTC. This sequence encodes CSVEWSGGYEQYF.

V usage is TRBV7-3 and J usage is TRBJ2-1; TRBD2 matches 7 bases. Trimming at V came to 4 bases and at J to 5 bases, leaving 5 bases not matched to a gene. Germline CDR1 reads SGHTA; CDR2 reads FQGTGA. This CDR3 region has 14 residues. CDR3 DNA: TGTGCCAGCAGCTCGGGACTAAATCACAATGAGCAGTTCTTC. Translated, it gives CASSSGLNHNEQFF.

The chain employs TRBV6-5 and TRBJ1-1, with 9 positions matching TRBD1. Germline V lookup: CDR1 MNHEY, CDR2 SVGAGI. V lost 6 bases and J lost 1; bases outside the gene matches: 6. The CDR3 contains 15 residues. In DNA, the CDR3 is TGTGCCAGCAGCGACTGGGACAGGGAGAACACTGAAGCTTTCTTT. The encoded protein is CASSDWDRENTEAFF.

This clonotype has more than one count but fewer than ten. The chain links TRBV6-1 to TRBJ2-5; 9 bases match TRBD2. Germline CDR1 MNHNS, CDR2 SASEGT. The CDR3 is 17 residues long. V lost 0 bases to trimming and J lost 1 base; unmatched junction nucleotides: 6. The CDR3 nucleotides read TGTGCCAGCAGTGAAGCGCCCGCTAGCGGGACCCAAGAGACCCAGTACTTC. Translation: CASSEAPASGTQETQYF.

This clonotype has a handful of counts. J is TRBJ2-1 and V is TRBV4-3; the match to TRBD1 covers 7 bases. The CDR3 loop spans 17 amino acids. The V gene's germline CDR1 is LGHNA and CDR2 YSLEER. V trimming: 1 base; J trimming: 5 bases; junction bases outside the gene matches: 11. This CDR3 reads CASSQGPLQGFDNEQFF. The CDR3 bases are TGCGCCAGCAGCCAAGGTCCCCTACAGGGGTTTGACAATGAGCAGTTCTTC.

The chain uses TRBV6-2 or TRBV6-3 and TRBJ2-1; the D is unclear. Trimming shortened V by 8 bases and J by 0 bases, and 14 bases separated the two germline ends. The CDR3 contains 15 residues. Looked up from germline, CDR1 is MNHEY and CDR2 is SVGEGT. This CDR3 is CASVYSRSSYNEQFF. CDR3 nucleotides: TGTGCCAGCGTATACAGCCGCAGCTCCTACAATGAGCAGTTCTTC.